These 14 T cell receptor beta chains share one sample of origin, sequenced in a study of CD8+CD57+ T cells in acquired aplastic anemia. An expansion of CD8+CD57+ cells by flow cytometry had been shown in patients chosen for sequencing. Genomic DNA provided the template from which TCR beta VDJ and CDR3 profiles were obtained. One entry per CDR3 protein, called by TCRdb with MiXCR from the reads. The table records fewer than 85,000 distinct CDR3 sequences, less than 85% of them present only once. Material for sequencing was sorted CD4+, CD8+, or CD8+CD57+ T cells (not recorded which) from PBMCs. These TCRs come from a human donor with aplastic anemia.

The J gene is TRBJ2-5, the V gene TRBV24-1; 7 nucleotides line up with TRBD2. Trimming took 3 bases from V and 1 from J; bases not matched to a gene: 4. The CDR3 contains 15 residues. Germline-derived CDR1 and CDR2 are KGHDR and SFDVKD. CDR3: CATSDAASGQETQYF. For the CDR3, the DNA is TGTGCCACCAGTGATGCCGCTAGCGGCCAAGAGACCCAGTACTTC.

This clonotype has only a few counts. This chain connects TRBV7-2 to TRBJ2-7; 9 bases are a match to TRBD2. This CDR3 is 15 amino acids long. Germline trimming cut 5 bases from V and 3 bases from J; bases unmatched to any gene: 8. Germline CDR1 SGHTA, CDR2 FQGNSA. CDR3 region: CASSRGLAPNYEQYF. The CDR3 nucleotides are TGTGCCAGCAGCCGCGGACTAGCGCCAAACTACGAGCAGTACTTC.

The chain is built from TRBV29-1 and TRBJ2-7, with TRBD2 matching over 7 bases. The J segment lost 1 base and the V segment lost 4 bases, leaving 13 bases of the junction unmatched. The length of the CDR3 is 16 residues. Germline CDR1 is SQVTM and CDR2 is ANQGSEA. CDR3 nucleotides: TGCAGCGTTGGTGGGGGTGGTCTAGCGGCTTCCTACGAGCAGTACTTC. Its translation is CSVGGGGLAASYEQYF.

The chain uses TRBV12-3 or TRBV12-4 and TRBJ2-5, with D maybe TRBD1 (5 bases). Trimming stripped 6 bases from V and 2 bases from J, with 10 bases between. There are 13 residues in the CDR3. CDR3 loop: CASRETEQETQYF. The CDR3 bases are TGTGCCAGCAGAGAGACAGAGCAAGAGACCCAGTACTTC.

CDR3 nucleotide sequence: TGCAGTGCTAGGGAATCATTGGGGGGTGGCGAGCAGTACTTC. Translated: CSARESLGGGEQYF. The chain couples TRBV20-1 to TRBJ2-5, with D perhaps matching TRBD2 (6 bases). The DNA end lines up better with TRBJ2-7; the J call may be wrong. The CDR3 is made up of 14 amino acids. Germline CDR1 and CDR2: DFQATT and SNEGSKA (reference sequence).

The CDR3 protein is CASSQERGLTPGYTF. The DNA for the CDR3 is TGCGCCAGCAGCCAAGAGAGGGGACTGACACCTGGCTACACCTTC. The V gene is TRBV4-3, the J gene TRBJ1-2, with a possible D match to TRBD1 (5 bases). Trimming removed 0 bases at V and 7 bases at J, with 15 bases between. The length of the CDR3 is 15 residues. Germline assignment: CDR1 LGHNA and CDR2 YSLEER.

V gene TRBV29-1 combines with J gene TRBJ1-3, with no clear D. With 2 bases removed from V and 4 bases from J, the gap between germline ends came to 3 bases. Germline V gene data show CDR1 as SQVTM and CDR2 as ANQGSEA. The CDR3 loop spans 11 amino acids. CDR3 protein: CSVERGNTIYF. The CDR3, as DNA: TGCAGCGTTGAAAGGGGAAACACCATATATTTT.

V gene TRBV10-1 combines with J gene TRBJ2-5, with TRBD2 as a possible D gene (6 bases). Germline values: CDR1 WNHNN, CDR2 SYGVQD (reference sequence). The CDR3 extends over 15 amino acids. Trimming shortened V by 2 bases and J by 5 bases, and 15 bases separated the two germline ends. The CDR3 sequence is CASSEMVAAGETQYF. Written as DNA, the CDR3 is TGCGCCAGCAGTGAGATGGTAGCGGCAGGGGAGACCCAGTACTTC.

The chain employs TRBV5-6 and TRBJ2-7; D unclear. V lost 4 bases, J lost 1 base, and 15 bases lay in between. Per the germline V gene, CDR1 is SGHDT and CDR2 is YYEEEE. The CDR3 runs 15 residues. CDR3 DNA sequence: TGTGCCAGCAGCCCCGGTCCTTTAGGTTCCTACGAGCAGTACTTC. Amino acids: CASSPGPLGSYEQYF.

This chain uses TRBV11-1 with TRBJ2-7; 9 bases fit TRBD2. The CDR3 is 16 residues long. The germline V gene encodes CDR1 SGHAT and CDR2 FQDESV (reference sequence). After removal of 2 bases from V and 0 bases from J, the junction contained 5 bases not matched to a gene. CDR3 loop: CASSLSSGGRSYEQYF. CDR3 nucleotide sequence: TGTGCCAGCAGCTTATCCAGCGGGGGGCGCTCCTACGAGCAGTACTTC.

This rearrangement joins TRBV10-3 to TRBJ2-1; 9 bases are a match to TRBD2. Germline V lookup: CDR1 ENHRY, CDR2 SYGVKD. The CDR3 is 15 amino acids. V lost 6 bases to trimming and J lost 3 bases; unmatched junction nucleotides: 6. The CDR3 here is CAIRSGLAGYNEQFF. The CDR3, as DNA: TGTGCCATCAGATCGGGACTAGCAGGCTACAATGAGCAGTTCTTC.

Worth noting for this clonotype: A much larger clone lies one base from this, so it may be a read error. The missing conserved phenylalanine or tryptophan at the end of this CDR3 makes a read error likely. V is TRBV19 and J is TRBJ1-1, with D maybe TRBD1 (6 bases). The CDR3 loop spans 14 amino acids. V was shortened by 6 bases and J by 5 bases, with 16 bases between the two germline ends. Germline V lookup: CDR1 LNHDA, CDR2 SQIVND (reference sequence). In nucleotides, the CDR3 is TGTGCCAGTAGGAACCCAGGGGCGAGGACTGAAGCTTTCTCT. It is translated as CASRNPGARTEAFS.

This clonotype was seen once. The rearrangement uses TRBV2 and TRBJ2-7; maybe TRBD2 (6 bases). V lost 0 bases to trimming and J lost 9 bases, with 21 bases between them. Germline assignment: CDR1 SNHLY and CDR2 FYNNEI. This CDR3 is built from 16 residues. In DNA, the CDR3 is TGTGCCAGCAGTGAAGCGGGGCGGGACTTCAACGAAAGGCAGTACTTC. It codes for CASSEAGRDFNERQYF. The full variable domain, with the rest looked up from reference TRBV2 and TRBJ2-7, is EPEVTQTPSHQVTQMGQEVILRCVPISNHLYFYWYRQILGQKVEFLVSFYNNEISEKSEIFDDQFSVERPDGSNFTLKIRSTKLEDSAMYFCASSEAGRDFNERQYFGPGTRLTVT.

Details on this clonotype: Being one base from a much bigger clone, this may be a read error. The chain carries TRBV15 and TRBJ1-2; 9 bases line up with TRBD1. Germline assignment: CDR1 LNHNV and CDR2 YYDKDF (reference sequence). The CDR3 is 15 residues long. CDR3 DNA: TGTGCCACCAGCAGAACAGGGGGCGCGAGTGATGGCTACGCCTTC. Translation gives CATSRTGGASDGYAF.